A selection of T cell receptor beta chains follows, all from one sample in a study of blood T cell repertoires in COVID-19. Some clones are missing from TCRdb's copy, which holds only in-frame ones; the method was immunoSEQ multiplex PCR. The data contain 150,000 to 190,000 clones, about 80% of them singletons. Input material: peripheral blood. The source of these receptors is a man between 60 and 75 years old with acute or convalescent COVID-19. CDR3s include the opening cysteine and the closing phenylalanine or tryptophan. A D gene is named only where the DNA matches it firmly. Part of the rows lack a size; the others show once, few, many or a class for expanded clones.

j_gene	d_gene	v_gene	abundance	CDR3nt	CDR3aa
TRBJ2-2	TRBD1	TRBV4-3	.	TGCGCCAGCAGGCCACAGGGGGACACCGGGGAGCTGTTTTTT	CASRPQGDTGELFF
TRBJ2-1	.	TRBV27	few	TGTGCCAGCAGTTTTGGTTTGGGGAGAGAGCAGTTCTTC	CASSFGLGREQFF
TRBJ2-7	.	TRBV28	.	TGTGCCAGCAGTTCGCCGCCGACAGGACGCTCCTACGAGCAGTACTTC	CASSSPPTGRSYEQYF
TRBJ1-4	.	TRBV12-3/TRBV12-4	.	TGTGCCAGCAGTTTGTTCTCTAATGAAAAACTGTTTTTT	CASSLFSNEKLFF
TRBJ2-3	TRBD2	TRBV6-1	.	TGTGCCAGCAGTGAACAACGGACGGCGGGAGGGTCCTGGGCGCAGTATTTT	CASSEQRTAGGSWAQYF
TRBJ2-1	.	TRBV5-4	.	TGTGCCAGCAGCTTGGGAGGAGCCAGCTCCTACAATGAGCAGTTCTTC	CASSLGGASSYNEQFF
TRBJ1-1	TRBD1	TRBV6-5	.	TGTGCCAGCAGTTACGGGACAGGGGTTACTGAAGCTTTCTTT	CASSYGTGVTEAFF
TRBJ1-5	TRBD1	TRBV28	.	TGTGCCAGCAGTTTAGGCTCAGGGGGCGAACAGCCCCAGCATTTT	CASSLGSGGEQPQHF
TRBJ2-7	.	TRBV10-2	.	TGCGCCAGCAGTGTCGGGGGTTTTACCTACGAGCAGTACTTC	CASSVGGFTYEQYF
TRBJ1-2	.	TRBV5-5	.	TGTGCCAGCAGCTATCGGTCCAACTATGGCTACACCTTC	CASSYRSNYGYTF
TRBJ2-7	TRBD2	TRBV5-1	once	TGCGCCAGCAGCTGGGGCCTAGCGGGAGGTAGCTACGAGCAGTACTTC	CASSWGLAGGSYEQYF
TRBJ2-2	.	TRBV6-1	.	TGTGCCAGCAGTGGTCAGGGAGTTGGGGGCAACACCGGGGAGCTGTTTTTT	CASSGQGVGGNTGELFF
TRBJ2-1	.	TRBV9	few	TGTGCCAGCAGCGTAGGGCGAGGTCGGAACAATGAGCAGTTCTTC	CASSVGRGRNNEQFF
TRBJ1-1	.	TRBV5-6	once	TGTGCCAGCAGCTTTGGCGGTGTGAACACTGAAGCTTTCTTT	CASSFGGVNTEAFF
TRBJ1-1	.	TRBV14	once	TGTGCCAGCAGCCAAGATTGGGGAGGTCACGCTTTCTTT	CASSQDWGGHAFF
TRBJ2-1	TRBD2	TRBV18	.	TGTGCCAGCTCACCACGGGGCGGGGGGCCCTACAATGAGCAGTTCTTC	CASSPRGGGPYNEQFF
TRBJ2-4	TRBD2	TRBV28	.	TGTGCCAGCAGTTCCCCCGGGACTAGCTTGACCAAAAACATTCAGTACTTC	CASSSPGTSLTKNIQYF
TRBJ1-5	TRBD1	TRBV10-3	.	TGTGCCATCAGAGCGGGACAGGGTGGCAATCAGCCCCAGCATTTT	CAIRAGQGGNQPQHF
TRBJ1-6	.	TRBV5-4	.	TGTGCCTCCCAAAGTACGGGGTCACCCCTCCACTTT	CASQSTGSPLHF
TRBJ2-3	TRBD2	TRBV7-2	.	TGTGCCAGCAGCTGGACTAGCGAGGATACGCAGTATTTT	CASSWTSEDTQYF
TRBJ2-3	.	TRBV11-3	.	TGTGCCAGCAGCTCCCCAGGGGAGGGGGATACGCAGTATTTT	CASSSPGEGDTQYF
TRBJ1-6	TRBD1	TRBV7-9	.	TGTGCCAGCAGCCCGCCGGGACAGGGGGTGAGAGCTTATAATTCACCCCTCCACTTT	CASSPPGQGVRAYNSPLHF
TRBJ1-5	.	TRBV6-1	.	TGTGCCAGCAGTGAACGGTCCTATAGCAATCAGCCCCAGCATTTT	CASSERSYSNQPQHF
TRBJ2-7	TRBD2	TRBV5-6	.	TGTGCCAGCAGCTTGGCGGCGGGGGGCCCCTACGAGCAGTACTTC	CASSLAAGGPYEQYF
TRBJ1-1	.	TRBV12-3/TRBV12-4	.	TGTGCCAGCAGTTTGATACAGGGATCTGAAGCTTTCTTT	CASSLIQGSEAFF
TRBJ1-6	.	TRBV7-9	few	TGTGCCAGCACGCTGGGAGCCTATAATTCACCCCTCCACTTT	CASTLGAYNSPLHF
TRBJ2-1	TRBD2	TRBV5-1	.	TGCGCCAGCAGCTTGTCGGGGGCTAGCGGGTTGAGCTCCTACAATGAGCAGTTCTTC	CASSLSGASGLSSYNEQFF
TRBJ2-4	TRBD1	TRBV7-8	.	TGTGCCAGTATACAGGGGACAGGGGGCAAAAACATTCAGTACTTC	CASIQGTGGKNIQYF
TRBJ1-1	TRBD1	TRBV5-4	.	TGTGCCAGCAGCTTACCTACAGGGGGCCGTACTGAAGCTTTCTTT	CASSLPTGGRTEAFF
TRBJ2-7	.	TRBV6-2/TRBV6-3	.	TGTGCCAGCCGCCGCGGAAGCGGACCCTACGAGCAGTACTTC	CASRRGSGPYEQYF
TRBJ2-3	.	TRBV30	.	TGTGCCTGGAGTGCGGGCACAGATACGCAGTATTTT	CAWSAGTDTQYF
TRBJ1-2	TRBD1	TRBV18	few	TGTGCCAGCTCATCTACCGGGACAGGGGAGGGCTACACCTTC	CASSSTGTGEGYTF
TRBJ1-5	.	TRBV12-3/TRBV12-4	.	TGTGCCAGCAGGACAGATAGCAATCAGCCCCAGCATTTT	CASRTDSNQPQHF
TRBJ2-7	.	TRBV5-4	.	TGTGCCAGCAGCCTGGCCGCGGAAAACGAGCAGTACTTC	CASSLAAENEQYF
TRBJ1-3	.	TRBV2	.	TGTGCCAGCAGTGAAGGGCAAATCTCTGGAAACACCATATATTTT	CASSEGQISGNTIYF
TRBJ2-3	TRBD2	TRBV27	.	TGTGCCAGCAGTCGGGAGGGCTTCCCTTTGGGTACGCAGTATTTT	CASSREGFPLGTQYF
TRBJ2-1	TRBD1	TRBV6-2/TRBV6-3	once	TGTGCCAGCAGTCTTGGGACAGACAGCCGCCATGAGCAGTTCTTC	CASSLGTDSRHEQFF
TRBJ1-6	.	TRBV20-1	.	TGCAGTGCTAGTCTCGGGCCGAGGGGGTCACCCCTCCACTTT	CSASLGPRGSPLHF
TRBJ2-2	.	TRBV11-2	few	TGTGCCAGCAGCTTAAGCCTCGCAAGAGGCGGGGAGCTGTTTTTT	CASSLSLARGGELFF
TRBJ1-3	TRBD1	TRBV28	.	TGTGCCAGCAGCCCTCCGACAGGGCCCTCTGGAAACACCATATATTTT	CASSPPTGPSGNTIYF